Listed below are T cell receptor beta chains from one sample, sequenced in a study of CD8 T cells in ankylosing spondylitis. Each CDR3 protein gets one entry after TCRdb re-called the 5' RACE reads with MiXCR. The repertoire holds fewer than 350,000 distinct CDR3 sequences, with 11% as singletons. Sequencing input: blood, either unsorted or a sorted T cell fraction (not recorded which). The receptors stem from a female donor with ankylosing spondylitis or in good health (not recorded which). CDR3s include the opening cysteine and the closing phenylalanine or tryptophan. The D gene is left open where the match is weak. Clone size is shown for a subset of rows, as once, few, many or a class of expanded clone.

d_gene	v_gene	abundance	j_gene	CDR3nt	CDR3aa
.	TRBV19	.	TRBJ1-5	TGTGCCAGTAGTATAGAGGGGAGGGCGGATCAGCCCCAGCATTTT	CASSIEGRADQPQHF
.	TRBV29-1	few	TRBJ2-7	TGCAGCGTTGCCTTCAACTACCCGTCCTACGAGCAGTACTTC	CSVAFNYPSYEQYF
TRBD1	TRBV29-1	many	TRBJ1-1	TGCAGCGCCCTTGGGGGTTATACAGGGGAATATGAAGCTTTCTTT	CSALGGYTGEYEAFF
.	TRBV5-5	.	TRBJ2-1	TGTGCCAGCAGTTTCAGGGATGGCGCCTACAATGAGCAGTTCTTC	CASSFRDGAYNEQFF
.	TRBV24-1	.	TRBJ2-2	TGTGCCACCAGTGATAAGGTTACGGGGAGCACCGGGGAGCTGTTTTTT	CATSDKVTGSTGELFF
.	TRBV20-1	.	TRBJ2-1	TGCAGTGCTAGAACAAATTTCCGAGCGGGTCACTCCTACAATGAGCAGTTCTTC	CSARTNFRAGHSYNEQFF
.	TRBV29-1	many	TRBJ2-7	TGCAGCGTGAAGGGTCGGGAAGGACCTTTTCCTTACGAGCAGTACTTC	CSVKGREGPFPYEQYF
.	TRBV12-3/TRBV12-4	many	TRBJ1-5	TGTGCCAGCAGTTTATCAGACGGAATCAATCAGCCCCAGCATTTT	CASSLSDGINQPQHF
.	TRBV7-2	many	TRBJ1-5	TGTGCCAGCACCCTAACAGGGTTTAATCAGCCCCAGCATTTT	CASTLTGFNQPQHF
.	TRBV7-2	few	TRBJ1-1	TGTGCCAGCAGCTTAAATCAGGGTTCTGAAGCTTTCTTT	CASSLNQGSEAFF
.	TRBV7-9	.	TRBJ1-4	TGTGCCAGCAGCTTGGGAGTGGGAGGTGAAAAACTGTTTTTT	CASSLGVGGEKLFF
TRBD1	TRBV20-1	many	TRBJ1-5	TGCAGTGCTCCCGACAGGGGGGGCAATCAGCCCCAGCATTTT	CSAPDRGGNQPQHF
.	TRBV10-3	many	TRBJ1-4	TGTGCCATCAGTGAAACGGGGGACTTGCGGGATGAAAAACTGTTTTTT	CAISETGDLRDEKLFF
TRBD1	TRBV5-1	many	TRBJ2-1	TGCGCCAGCAGCCCACGGGACAGGAGCAATGAGCAGTTCTTC	CASSPRDRSNEQFF
TRBD2	TRBV5-6	.	TRBJ2-1	TGTGCCAGCAGCTCGGGACTAGCGGGATCCTCCTACAATGAGCAGTTCTTC	CASSSGLAGSSYNEQFF
.	TRBV12-3/TRBV12-4	many	TRBJ1-5	TGTGCCAGTTCCCCGTGGAATAGCAATCAGCCCCAGCATTTT	CASSPWNSNQPQHF
.	TRBV5-8	many	TRBJ1-1	TGTGCCAGCAGCTTGTATTTTGGGGCTGAAGCTTTCTTT	CASSLYFGAEAFF